These T cell receptor beta chains were read from a single sample in a study of blood T cells in healthy people across ages. TCRdb independently ran MiXCR on the 5' RACE reads; one entry per CDR3 protein. This table holds about 840,000 distinct CDR3 sequences, almost 30% found once. These sequences were also reported in another study, on T cells of mothers and their children.

Source material: blood. The origin of the receptors is a woman aged 40 to 50 in good health. CDR3s leave out the opening cysteine and the closing phenylalanine or tryptophan.

TRBV7-6,TRBJ2-1,ASSETPGRGGEQF
TRBV24-1,TRBJ1-1,ATSDGFNTEAF
TRBV3-1,TRBJ2-4,ASSQTSGTANIQY
TRBV28,TRBJ2-1,ASSVRQLSLY
TRBV12-3/TRBV12-4,TRBJ1-2,AGSLEPPPGSGYT
TRBV25-1,TRBJ1-1,ASSEYKGLMNTEAF
TRBV15,TRBJ1-1,ATSRSGTGNTEAF
TRBV28,TRBJ1-6,ASSFSTGAISPLH
TRBV12-3/TRBV12-4,.,ASSTPLGGTGCNEQY
TRBV18,TRBJ1-4,ASSPPSRGRTNEKLF
TRBV20-1,TRBJ1-5,SARGSLIKPQH
TRBV29-1,TRBJ2-3,SDRTGGSTDTQY
TRBV29-1,TRBJ1-2,SVAQGYGYT
TRBV4-3,TRBJ1-5,ASSQDRRINQPQH
TRBV7-2,TRBJ1-1,ASSLGPLGEAF
TRBV7-2,TRBJ2-5,ASSPDLEQY
TRBV12-3/TRBV12-4,TRBJ1-4,ASSLFAEKLF
TRBV20-1,TRBJ2-1,SAIRLEGANAQF
TRBV28,TRBJ1-1,ASKGERNTEAF
TRBV7-2,TRBJ1-4,ASSLEEGEKLF